This entry is about one TCR beta chain. What it binds is not known. The data are from a study of long-term antiretroviral therapy in people with HIV. Overall study findings and caveats: After ART, diversity increased yet remained lower than transplant donor controls.

Trimming stripped 9 bases from V and 3 bases from J, with 14 bases between. Germline CDR1 reads MNHEY; CDR2 reads SMNVEV (reference sequence). CDR3 length equals 13 residues. Every one of the donors gave at least one pre-ART PBMC sample and at least two post-ART PBMC samples. The libraries were made with immunoSEQ v3.0 at survey level. Here immunoSEQ multiplex PCR was the method, and the copy in TCRdb shows in-frame clones only, minus some. The table has around 18,000 clones, over 60% seen once. The rearrangement joins TRBV27 to TRBJ1-1; D might be TRBD1 (5 bases). Sample: unsorted PBMCs, taken 0.5 years before starting antiretroviral therapy. This clonotype originated in a woman aged 45-65 years with HIV. The CDR3 DNA follows: TGTGCCAGTAGGGACCTTGGGGACACTGAAGCTTTCTTT. The encoded protein is CASRDLGDTEAFF.